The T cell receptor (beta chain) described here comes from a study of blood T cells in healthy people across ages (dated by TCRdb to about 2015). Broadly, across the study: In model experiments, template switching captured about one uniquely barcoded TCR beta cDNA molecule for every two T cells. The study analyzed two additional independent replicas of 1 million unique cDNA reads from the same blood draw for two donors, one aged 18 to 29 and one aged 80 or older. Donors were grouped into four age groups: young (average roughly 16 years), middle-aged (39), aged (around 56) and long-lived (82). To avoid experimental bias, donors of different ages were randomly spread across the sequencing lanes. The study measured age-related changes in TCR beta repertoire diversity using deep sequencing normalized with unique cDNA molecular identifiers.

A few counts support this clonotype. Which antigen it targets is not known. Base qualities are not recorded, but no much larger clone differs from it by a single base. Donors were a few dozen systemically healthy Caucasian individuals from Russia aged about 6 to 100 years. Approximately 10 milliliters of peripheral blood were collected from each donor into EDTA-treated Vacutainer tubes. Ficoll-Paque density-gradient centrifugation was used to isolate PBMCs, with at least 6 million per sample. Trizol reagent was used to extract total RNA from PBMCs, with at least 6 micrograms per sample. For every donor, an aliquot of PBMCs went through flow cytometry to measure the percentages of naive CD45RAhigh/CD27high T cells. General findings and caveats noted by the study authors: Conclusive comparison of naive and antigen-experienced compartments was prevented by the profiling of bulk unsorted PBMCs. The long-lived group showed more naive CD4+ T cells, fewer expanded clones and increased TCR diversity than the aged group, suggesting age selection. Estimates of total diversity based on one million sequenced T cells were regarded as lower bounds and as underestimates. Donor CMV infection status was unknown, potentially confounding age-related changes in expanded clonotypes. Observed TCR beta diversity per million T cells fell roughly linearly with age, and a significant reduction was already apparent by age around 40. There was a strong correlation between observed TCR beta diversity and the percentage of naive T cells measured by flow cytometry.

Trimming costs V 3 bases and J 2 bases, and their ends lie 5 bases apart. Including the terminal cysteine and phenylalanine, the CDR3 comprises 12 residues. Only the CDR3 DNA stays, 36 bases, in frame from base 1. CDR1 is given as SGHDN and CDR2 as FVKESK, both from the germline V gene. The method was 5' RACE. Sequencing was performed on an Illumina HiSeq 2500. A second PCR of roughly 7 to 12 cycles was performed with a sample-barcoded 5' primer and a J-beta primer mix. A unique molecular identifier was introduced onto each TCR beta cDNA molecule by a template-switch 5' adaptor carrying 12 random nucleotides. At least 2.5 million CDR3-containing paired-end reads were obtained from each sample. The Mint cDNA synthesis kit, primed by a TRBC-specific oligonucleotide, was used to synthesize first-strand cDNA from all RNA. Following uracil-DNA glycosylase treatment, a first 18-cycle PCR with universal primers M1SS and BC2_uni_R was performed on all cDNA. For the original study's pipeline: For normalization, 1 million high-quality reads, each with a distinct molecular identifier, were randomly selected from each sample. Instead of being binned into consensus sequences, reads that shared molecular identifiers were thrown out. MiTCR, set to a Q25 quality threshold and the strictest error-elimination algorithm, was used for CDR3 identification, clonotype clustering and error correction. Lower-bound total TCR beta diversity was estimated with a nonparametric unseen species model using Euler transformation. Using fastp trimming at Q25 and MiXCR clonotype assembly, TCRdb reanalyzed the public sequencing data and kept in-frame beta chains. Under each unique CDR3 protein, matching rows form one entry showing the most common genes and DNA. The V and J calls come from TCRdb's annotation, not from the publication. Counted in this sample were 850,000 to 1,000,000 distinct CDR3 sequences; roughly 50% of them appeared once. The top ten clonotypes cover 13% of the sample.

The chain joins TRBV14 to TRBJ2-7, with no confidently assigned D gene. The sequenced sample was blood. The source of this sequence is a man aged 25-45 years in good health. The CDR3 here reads CASSHSPYEQYF. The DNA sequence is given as TGTGCCAGCAGCCACAGTCCCTACGAGCAGTACTTC.